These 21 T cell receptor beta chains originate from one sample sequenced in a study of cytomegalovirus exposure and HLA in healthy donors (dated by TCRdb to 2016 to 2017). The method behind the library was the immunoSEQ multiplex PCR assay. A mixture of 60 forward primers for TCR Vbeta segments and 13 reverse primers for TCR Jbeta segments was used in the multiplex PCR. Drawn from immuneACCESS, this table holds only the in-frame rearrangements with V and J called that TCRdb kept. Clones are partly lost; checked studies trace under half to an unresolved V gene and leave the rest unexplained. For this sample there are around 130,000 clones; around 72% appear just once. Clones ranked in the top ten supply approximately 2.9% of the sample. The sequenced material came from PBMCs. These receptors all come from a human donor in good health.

The CDR3 DNA reads as TGTGCCAGCAGTTCCGGGACAGGTCGAATGTCAAGCTCTGGGGCCAACGTCCTGACTTTC. This gives the protein CASSSGTGRMSSSGANVLTF. The chain recombines TRBV5-4 with TRBJ2-6; TRBD1 matches at 8 bases. V was pared by 5 bases and J by 0 bases, with 16 bases of the junction left unmatched. This CDR3 spans 20 amino acids. From germline, CDR1 is SGHNT and CDR2 YYREEE (reference sequence).

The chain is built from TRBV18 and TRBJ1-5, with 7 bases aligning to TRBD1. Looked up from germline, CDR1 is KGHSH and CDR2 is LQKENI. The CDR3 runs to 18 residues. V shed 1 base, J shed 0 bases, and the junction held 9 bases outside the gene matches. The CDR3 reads CASSPLAGQPYSNQPQHF. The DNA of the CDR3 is TGTGCCAGCTCACCACTAGCGGGACAGCCCTATAGCAATCAGCCCCAGCATTTT.

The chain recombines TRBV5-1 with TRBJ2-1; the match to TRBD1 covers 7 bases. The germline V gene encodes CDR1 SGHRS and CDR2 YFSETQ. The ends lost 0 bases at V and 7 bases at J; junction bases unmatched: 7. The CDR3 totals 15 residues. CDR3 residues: CASSLEGGAFNEQFF. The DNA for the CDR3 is TGCGCCAGCAGCTTGGAAGGGGGCGCTTTTAATGAGCAGTTCTTC.

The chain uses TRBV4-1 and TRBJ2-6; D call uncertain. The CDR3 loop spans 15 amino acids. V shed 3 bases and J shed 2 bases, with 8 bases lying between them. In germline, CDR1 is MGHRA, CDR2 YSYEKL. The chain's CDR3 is CASSHGSTGANVLTF. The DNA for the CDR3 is TGCGCCAGCAGCCACGGTTCCACTGGGGCCAACGTCCTGACTTTC.

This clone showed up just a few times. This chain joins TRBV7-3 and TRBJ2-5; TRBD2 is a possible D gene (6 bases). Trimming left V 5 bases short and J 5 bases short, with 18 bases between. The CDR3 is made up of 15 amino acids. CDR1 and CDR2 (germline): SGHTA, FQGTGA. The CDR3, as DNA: TGTGCCAGCAGCCCTTTCCGGGGTAGCGGCGAGACCCAGTACTTC. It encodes CASSPFRGSGETQYF.

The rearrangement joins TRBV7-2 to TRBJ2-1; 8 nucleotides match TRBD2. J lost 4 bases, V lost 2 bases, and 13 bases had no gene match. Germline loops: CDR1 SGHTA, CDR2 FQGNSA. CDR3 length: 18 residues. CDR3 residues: CASSLKRGGAGRYNEQFF. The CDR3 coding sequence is TGTGCCAGCAGCTTAAAACGGGGGGGCGCAGGACGGTACAATGAGCAGTTCTTC.

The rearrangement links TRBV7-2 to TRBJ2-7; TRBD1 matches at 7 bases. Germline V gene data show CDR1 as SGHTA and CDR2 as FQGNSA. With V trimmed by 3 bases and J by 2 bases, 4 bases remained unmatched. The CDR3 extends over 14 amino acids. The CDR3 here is CASSFYRGPYEQYF. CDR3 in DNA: TGTGCCAGCAGCTTTTACAGGGGACCCTACGAGCAGTACTTC.

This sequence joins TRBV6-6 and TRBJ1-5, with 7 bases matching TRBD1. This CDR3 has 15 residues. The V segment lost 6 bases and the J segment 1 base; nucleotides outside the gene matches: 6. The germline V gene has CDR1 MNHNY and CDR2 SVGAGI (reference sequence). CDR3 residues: CASRPTGMSNQPQHF. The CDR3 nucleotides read TGTGCCAGCAGACCGACAGGGATGAGCAATCAGCCCCAGCATTTT.

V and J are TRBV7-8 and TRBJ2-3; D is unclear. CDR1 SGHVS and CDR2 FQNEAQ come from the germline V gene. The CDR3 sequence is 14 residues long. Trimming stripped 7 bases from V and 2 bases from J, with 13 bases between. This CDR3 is CASTTIRITDTQYF. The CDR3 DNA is TGTGCCAGCACCACCATCAGAATCACAGATACGCAGTATTTT.

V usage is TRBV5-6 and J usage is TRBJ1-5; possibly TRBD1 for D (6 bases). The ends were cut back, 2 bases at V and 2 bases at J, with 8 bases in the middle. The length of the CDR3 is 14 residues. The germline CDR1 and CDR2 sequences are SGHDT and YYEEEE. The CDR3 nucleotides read TGTGCCAGCAGCTTCAGGGGCGGCAATCAGCCCCAGCATTTT. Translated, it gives CASSFRGGNQPQHF. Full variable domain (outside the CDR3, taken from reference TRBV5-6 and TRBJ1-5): DAGVTQSPTHLIKTRGQQVTLRCSPKSGHDTVSWYQQALGQGPQFIFQYYEEEERQRGNFPDRFSGHQFPNYSSELNVNALLLGDSALYLCASSFRGGNQPQHFGDGTRLSIL.

CDR3 amino acids: CASSFSGDRRQETQYF. In DNA, the CDR3 is TGTGCCAGCAGCTTTAGCGGGGACCGTCGCCAAGAGACCCAGTACTTC. The chain carries TRBV5-6 and TRBJ2-5; 8 bases are a match to TRBD2. There are 16 residues in the CDR3. Germline CDR1 is SGHDT and CDR2 is YYEEEE. Trimming at V came to 2 bases and at J to 1 base, leaving 7 bases not matched to a gene. Full variable domain (outside the CDR3, taken from reference TRBV5-6 and TRBJ2-5): DAGVTQSPTHLIKTRGQQVTLRCSPKSGHDTVSWYQQALGQGPQFIFQYYEEEERQRGNFPDRFSGHQFPNYSSELNVNALLLGDSALYLCASSFSGDRRQETQYFGPGTRLLVL.

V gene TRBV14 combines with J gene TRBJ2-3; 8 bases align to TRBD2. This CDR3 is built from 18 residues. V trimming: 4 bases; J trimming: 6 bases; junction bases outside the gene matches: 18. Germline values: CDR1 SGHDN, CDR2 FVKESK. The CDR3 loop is CASSLPPGGVRSIDTQYF. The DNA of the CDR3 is TGTGCCAGCAGCCTCCCCCCGGGGGGGGTTCGGTCTATTGATACGCAGTATTTT.

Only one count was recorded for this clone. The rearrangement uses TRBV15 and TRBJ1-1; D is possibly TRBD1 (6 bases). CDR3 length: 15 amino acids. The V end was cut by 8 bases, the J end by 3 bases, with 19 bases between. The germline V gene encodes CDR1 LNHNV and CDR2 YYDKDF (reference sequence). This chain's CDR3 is CATQKNYRAHTEAFF. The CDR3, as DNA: TGTGCCACCCAAAAAAATTACAGGGCCCACACTGAAGCTTTCTTT.

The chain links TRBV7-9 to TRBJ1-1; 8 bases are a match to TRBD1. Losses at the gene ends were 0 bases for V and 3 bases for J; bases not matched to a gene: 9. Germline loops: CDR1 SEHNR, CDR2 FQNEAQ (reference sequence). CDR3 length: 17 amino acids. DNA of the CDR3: TGTGCCAGCAGCTTAGCGTCGCAGGGGGCTAGAGACACTGAAGCTTTCTTT. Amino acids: CASSLASQGARDTEAFF.

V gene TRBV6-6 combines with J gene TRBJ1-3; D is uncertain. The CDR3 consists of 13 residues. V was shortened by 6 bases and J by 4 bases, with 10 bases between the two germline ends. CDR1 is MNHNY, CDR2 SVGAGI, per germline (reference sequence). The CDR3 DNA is TGTGCCAGCAGGGAGGGCGCGGGAAACACCATATATTTT. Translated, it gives CASREGAGNTIYF.

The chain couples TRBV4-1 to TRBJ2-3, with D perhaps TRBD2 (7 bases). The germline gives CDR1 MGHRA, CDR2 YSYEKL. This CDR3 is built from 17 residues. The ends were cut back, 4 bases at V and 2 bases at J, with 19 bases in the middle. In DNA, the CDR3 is TGCGCCAGCAGCCTAGCCGCGGGGCGGGGGCTCACAGATACGCAGTATTTT. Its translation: CASSLAAGRGLTDTQYF.

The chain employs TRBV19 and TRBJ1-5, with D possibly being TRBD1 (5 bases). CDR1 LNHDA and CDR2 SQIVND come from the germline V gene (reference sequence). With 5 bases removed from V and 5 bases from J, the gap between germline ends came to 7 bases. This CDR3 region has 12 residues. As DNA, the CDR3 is TGTGCCAGTAGTCCAGGGTATCAGCCCCAGCATTTT. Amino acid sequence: CASSPGYQPQHF.

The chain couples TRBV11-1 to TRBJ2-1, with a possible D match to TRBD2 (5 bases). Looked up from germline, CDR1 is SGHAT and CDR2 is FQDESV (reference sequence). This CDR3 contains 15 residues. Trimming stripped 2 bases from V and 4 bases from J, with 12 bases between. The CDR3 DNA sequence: TGTGCCAGCAGCTTACGAGGGTCCCAATACAATGAGCAGTTCTTC. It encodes CASSLRGSQYNEQFF.

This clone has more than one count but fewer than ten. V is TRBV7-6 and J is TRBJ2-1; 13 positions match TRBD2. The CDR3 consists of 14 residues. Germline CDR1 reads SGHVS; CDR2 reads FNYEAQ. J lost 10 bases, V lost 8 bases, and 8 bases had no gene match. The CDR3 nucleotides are TGTGCCAGCGAACTAGCGGGGGGGCAGGGGGAGCAGTTCTTC. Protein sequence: CASELAGGQGEQFF.

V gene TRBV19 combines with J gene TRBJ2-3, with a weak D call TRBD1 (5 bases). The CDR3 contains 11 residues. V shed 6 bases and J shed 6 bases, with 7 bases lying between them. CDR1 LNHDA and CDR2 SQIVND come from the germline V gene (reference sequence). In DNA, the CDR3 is TGTGCCAGTAGAGGGGTGGATACGCAGTATTTT. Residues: CASRGVDTQYF.

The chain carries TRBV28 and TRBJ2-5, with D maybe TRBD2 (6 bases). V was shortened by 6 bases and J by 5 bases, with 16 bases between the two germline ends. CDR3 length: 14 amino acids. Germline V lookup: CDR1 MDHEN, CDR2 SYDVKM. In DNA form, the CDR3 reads TGTGCCAGCAGGAGGACGGGAGTGCGGGAGACCCAGTACTTC. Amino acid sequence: CASRRTGVRETQYF.